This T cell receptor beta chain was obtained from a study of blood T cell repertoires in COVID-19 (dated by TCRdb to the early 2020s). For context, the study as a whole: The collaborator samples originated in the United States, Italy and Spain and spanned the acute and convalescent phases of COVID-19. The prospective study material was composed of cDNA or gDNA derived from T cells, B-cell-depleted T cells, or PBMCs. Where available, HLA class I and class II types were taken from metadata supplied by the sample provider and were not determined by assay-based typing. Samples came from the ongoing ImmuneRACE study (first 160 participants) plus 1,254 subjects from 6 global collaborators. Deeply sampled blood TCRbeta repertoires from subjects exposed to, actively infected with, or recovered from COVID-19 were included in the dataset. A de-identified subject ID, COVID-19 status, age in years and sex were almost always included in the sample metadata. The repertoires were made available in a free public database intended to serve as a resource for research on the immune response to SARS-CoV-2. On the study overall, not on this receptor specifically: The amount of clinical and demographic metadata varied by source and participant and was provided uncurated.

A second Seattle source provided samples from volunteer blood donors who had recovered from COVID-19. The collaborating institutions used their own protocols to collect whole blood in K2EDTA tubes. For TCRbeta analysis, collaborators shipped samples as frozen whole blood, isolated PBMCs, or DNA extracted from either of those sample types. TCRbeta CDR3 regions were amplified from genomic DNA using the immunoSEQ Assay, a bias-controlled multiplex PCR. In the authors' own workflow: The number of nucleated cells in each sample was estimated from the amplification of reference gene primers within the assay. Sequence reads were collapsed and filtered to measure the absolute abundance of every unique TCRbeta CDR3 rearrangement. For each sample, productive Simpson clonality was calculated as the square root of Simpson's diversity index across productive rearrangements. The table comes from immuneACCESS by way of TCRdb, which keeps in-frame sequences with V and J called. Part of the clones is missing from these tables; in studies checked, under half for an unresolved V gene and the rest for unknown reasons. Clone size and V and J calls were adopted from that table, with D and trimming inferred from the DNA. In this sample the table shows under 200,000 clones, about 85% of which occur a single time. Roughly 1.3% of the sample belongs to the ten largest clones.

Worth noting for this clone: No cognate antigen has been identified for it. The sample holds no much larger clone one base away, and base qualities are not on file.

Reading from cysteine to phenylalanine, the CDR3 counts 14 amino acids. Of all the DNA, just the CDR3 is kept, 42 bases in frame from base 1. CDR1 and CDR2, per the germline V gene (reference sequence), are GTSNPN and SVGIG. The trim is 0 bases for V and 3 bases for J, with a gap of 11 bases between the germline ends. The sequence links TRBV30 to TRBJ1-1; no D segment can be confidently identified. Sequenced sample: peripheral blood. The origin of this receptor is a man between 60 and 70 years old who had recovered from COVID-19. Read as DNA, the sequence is TGTGCCTGGAGTGTAGGCTCGGGTTACACTGAAGCTTTCTTT. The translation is CAWSVGSGYTEAFF.